This entry lists 31 T cell receptor beta chains sequenced from one sample in a study of blood T cell repertoires in COVID-19. Profiled with immunoSEQ multiplex PCR; TCRdb holds only in-frame clones, not every one. In the table there are approximately 230,000 clones, approximately 80% of which are singletons. The sample comprised peripheral blood. The receptor source for this set is a man of 80 years or more with acute or convalescent COVID-19.

The V call is TRBV5-4, the J call TRBJ1-1; 9 nucleotides line up with TRBD1. This CDR3 has 14 amino acids. The V gene end was trimmed by 2 bases and the J gene end by 6 bases; junction bases not matched to a gene: 5. Looked up from germline, CDR1 is SGHNT and CDR2 is YYREEE (reference sequence). The CDR3 DNA follows: TGTGCCAGCAGCTTATTACAGGGGGCCCCTGAAGCTTTCTTT. Translation: CASSLLQGAPEAFF.

The J gene is TRBJ2-1, the V gene TRBV18; D perhaps matches TRBD2 (5 bases). Germline CDR1 and CDR2: KGHSH and LQKENI. Trimming removed 6 bases at V and 0 bases at J, with 15 bases between. This CDR3 has 16 residues. CDR3 loop: CASSVGRESSYNEQFF. The DNA of the CDR3 is TGTGCCAGCTCCGTCGGTCGGGAAAGCTCCTACAATGAGCAGTTCTTC.

This clone was counted a few times. The gene calls are TRBV11-2 and TRBJ2-1, with TRBD1 matching 10 bases. Germline V lookup: CDR1 SGHAT, CDR2 FQNNGV. Germline trimming cut 6 bases from V and 6 bases from J; bases unmatched to any gene: 8. This CDR3 contains 15 residues. Here the CDR3 DNA reads TGTGCCAGCAGGCCGGGACAGGGGTTGTTCAATGAGCAGTTCTTC. Encoded protein: CASRPGQGLFNEQFF.

This clone has more than one count but fewer than ten. The chain has TRBV7-2 and TRBJ1-2; perhaps TRBD1 as D (6 bases). Between the trimmed V and J ends, which lost 7 bases and 4 bases, there was a span of 25 bases. CDR3 length: 17 amino acids. CDR1 and CDR2 from the germline V gene are SGHTA and FQGNSA. CDR3 residues: CASTKGGGAGSVYGYTF. CDR3 sequence (DNA): TGTGCCAGCACCAAGGGCGGGGGCGCGGGTAGTGTCTATGGCTACACCTTC.

This rearrangement joins TRBV21-1 to TRBJ2-3; the table's D gene call, TRBD2, was not cross checked with the DNA. TRBV21-1 is classified as a pseudogene. CDR3 length equals 18 residues. CDR3 amino acids: CASSKAIASGDSTDTQYF. The CDR3, as DNA: TGTGCCAGCAGCAAAGCGATCGCTAGCGGGGATAGCACAGATACGCAGTATTTT.

This chain uses TRBV5-6 with TRBJ1-4, with 10 bases aligning to TRBD1. CDR3 length equals 16 residues. V shed 4 bases, J shed 1 base, and the junction held 4 bases outside the gene matches. The germline gives CDR1 SGHDT, CDR2 YYEEEE. Written as DNA, the CDR3 is TGTGCCAGCAGCCGACAGGGGGCGGGAACTAATGAAAAACTGTTTTTT. It translates to CASSRQGAGTNEKLFF.

DNA of the CDR3: TGTGCCTGGAGTGTACCCCCCCGACTTTCGTACGAGCAGTACTTC. Its protein product is CAWSVPPRLSYEQYF. The chain employs TRBV30 and TRBJ2-7; D remains ambiguous. CDR3 length: 15 amino acids. The V end was cut by 0 bases, the J end by 4 bases, with 16 bases between. CDR1 is GTSNPN and CDR2 is SVGIG in the germline V gene (reference sequence).

The chain combines TRBV7-6 with TRBJ1-3; D not certain. The CDR3 extends over 16 amino acids. Trimming left V 4 bases short and J 0 bases short, with 13 bases between. CDR1 is SGHVS and CDR2 is FNYEAQ in the germline V gene. CDR3: CASSSPGRSSGNTIYF. As DNA, the CDR3 is TGTGCCAGCAGCTCCCCGGGTCGGAGCTCTGGAAACACCATATATTTT.

Here the CDR3 reads CASSLGPFLGGTRGNTIYF. The CDR3 DNA sequence: TGTGCCAGCAGCTTAGGTCCTTTCTTGGGGGGAACGCGTGGAAACACCATATATTTT. This rearrangement joins TRBV7-8 to TRBJ1-3; TRBD1 might be the D (5 bases). The CDR3 has 19 amino acids. Deletions cut 1 base from V and 3 bases from J, with 22 bases between. CDR1 is SGHVS and CDR2 is FQNEAQ in the germline V gene.

The gene calls are TRBV3-1 (or the pseudogene TRBV3-2) and TRBJ1-6; unclear D gene. Trimming removed 0 bases at V and 4 bases at J, with 7 bases between. The CDR3 covers 15 residues. In germline, CDR1 is LGHDT, CDR2 YNNKEL (reference sequence). As DNA, the CDR3 is TGTGCCAGCAGCCAAGAATCGGGTTATAATTCACCCCTCCACTTT. It translates to CASSQESGYNSPLHF.

The chain combines TRBV28 with TRBJ1-3, with a weak D call TRBD1 (6 bases). Per the germline V gene, CDR1 is MDHEN and CDR2 is SYDVKM. This CDR3 has 18 residues. V was trimmed by 1 base and J by 4 bases, leaving 20 bases between them. Here the CDR3 DNA reads TGTGCCAGCAGTTTATCATTAGGACAGCTCACGGGCGGAAACACCATATATTTT. This encodes CASSLSLGQLTGGNTIYF.

The V and J genes are TRBV6-5 and TRBJ2-1; D might be TRBD2 (6 bases). Trimming removed 7 bases at V and 3 bases at J, with 13 bases between. The length of the CDR3 is 14 residues. The germline V gene has CDR1 MNHEY and CDR2 SVGAGI. The CDR3 reads CASKWRGIYNEQFF. CDR3 nucleotides: TGTGCCAGCAAGTGGCGCGGGATCTACAATGAGCAGTTCTTC.

The chain has TRBV6-4 and TRBJ2-7; tentatively, D is TRBD1 (5 bases). V was trimmed by 2 bases and J by 12 bases, leaving 23 bases between them. The CDR3 runs to 15 residues. Germline V lookup: CDR1 MRHNA, CDR2 SNTAGT. DNA of the CDR3: TGTGCCAGCAGTGACACCTACGACTTGGTGGCAGGGTTGTACTTC. Protein sequence: CASSDTYDLVAGLYF.

For this clone: The sample contains more than one DNA sequence encoding this CDR3. The V and J genes are TRBV6-5 and TRBJ2-7, with 9 bases identical to TRBD2. This CDR3 region has 15 residues. The trim removed 5 bases at V and 0 bases at J, leaving 5 bases unmatched. Germline values: CDR1 MNHEY, CDR2 SVGAGI. DNA of the CDR3: TGTGCCAGCAGTCCAAGCGGGGGGCCCTCCTACGAGCAGTACTTC. Encoded protein: CASSPSGGPSYEQYF.

The chain links TRBV27 to TRBJ1-5, with 7 bases lining up with TRBD1. V shed 0 bases and J 5 bases; nucleotides not matched to a gene: 4. CDR3 size: 15 residues. The germline V gene has CDR1 MNHEY and CDR2 SMNVEV (reference sequence). DNA of the CDR3: TGTGCCAGCAGTTTATCCCCTGACAGGGATCAGCCCCAGCATTTT. It codes for CASSLSPDRDQPQHF.

This sequence joins TRBV24-1 and TRBJ2-5; maybe TRBD2 (7 bases). CDR3 length: 17 amino acids. Germline CDR1 reads KGHDR; CDR2 reads SFDVKD. V was shortened by 9 bases and J by 6 bases, with 28 bases between the two germline ends. CDR3 nucleotides: TGTGCCACCGGGGGGGGCCTCCGGGGCCATGTTGTTAAGACCCAGTACTTC. As protein: CATGGGLRGHVVKTQYF.

The V call is TRBV6-5, the J call TRBJ1-2; D is perhaps TRBD1 (6 bases). Per germline, CDR1 MNHEY and CDR2 SVGAGI. Trimming removed 7 bases from V and 0 bases from J, with 15 bases in between. The CDR3 covers 15 residues. In DNA, the CDR3 is TGTGCCAGCATTTGGACAGAATCAGCTAACTATGGCTACACCTTC. This codes for CASIWTESANYGYTF.

This clone has only one observation. The chain is built from TRBV7-2 and TRBJ2-7; 8 bases are a match to TRBD2. V lost 1 base, J lost 2 bases, and 1 base stayed unmatched. The CDR3 consists of 14 residues. CDR1 and CDR2 (germline): SGHTA, FQGNSA. CDR3 loop: CASSLVAGPYEQYF. CDR3 DNA: TGTGCCAGCAGCTTAGTAGCGGGGCCCTACGAGCAGTACTTC.

The chain recombines TRBV7-2 with TRBJ1-1, with D tentatively TRBD1 (5 bases). The germline V gene encodes CDR1 SGHTA and CDR2 FQGNSA. CDR3 length: 15 residues. V was clipped by 4 bases and J by 2 bases, with 14 bases between them. The CDR3 protein is CASSWRGRANTEAFF. The CDR3, as DNA: TGTGCCAGCAGCTGGAGGGGCAGGGCTAACACTGAAGCTTTCTTT. Based on the CDR3 plus reference TRBV7-2 and TRBJ1-1, the full variable domain is GAGVSQSPSNKVTEKGKDVELRCDPISGHTALYWYRQSLGQGLEFLIYFQGNSAPDKSGLPSDRFSAERTGGSVSTLTIQRTQQEDSAVYLCASSWRGRANTEAFFGQGTRLTVV.

The table lists this clone with a count of one. V gene TRBV18 combines with J gene TRBJ2-5, with D possibly being TRBD1 (5 bases). In germline, CDR1 is KGHSH, CDR2 LQKENI. The CDR3 consists of 14 residues. The V end was cut by 5 bases, the J end by 2 bases, with 12 bases between. The CDR3 bases are TGTGCCAGCTCATCAAGGGGCGGACAAGAGACCCAGTACTTC. Its protein is CASSSRGGQETQYF.

J is TRBJ1-1 and V is TRBV18, with D unclear. V dropped 3 bases and J dropped 1 base, with 12 bases sitting between them. CDR1 is KGHSH, CDR2 LQKENI, per germline. CDR3 length: 15 residues. In nucleotides, the CDR3 is TGTGCCAGCTCACCTACATATGCTAGGAACACTGAAGCTTTCTTT. As protein: CASSPTYARNTEAFF. The whole variable domain, filled in from reference TRBV18 and TRBJ1-1, reads NAGVMQNPRHLVRRRGQEARLRCSPMKGHSHVYWYRQLPEEGLKFMVYLQKENIIDESGMPKERFSAEFPKEGPSILRIQQVVRGDSAAYFCASSPTYARNTEAFFGQGTRLTVV.

This clone was observed at least ten times. The chain couples TRBV29-1 to TRBJ2-7; TRBD1 matches at 8 bases. This CDR3 comprises 14 residues. Germline values: CDR1 SQVTM, CDR2 ANQGSEA. Germline trimming cut 4 bases from V and 2 bases from J; bases unmatched to any gene: 7. The CDR3 spells CSVGRTTGAYEQYF. The CDR3 bases are TGCAGCGTTGGTAGAACGACAGGGGCCTACGAGCAGTACTTC.

This sequence joins TRBV7-2 and TRBJ1-2; D is undetermined. The germline V gene has CDR1 SGHTA and CDR2 FQGNSA. V shed 2 bases and J shed 7 bases, with 11 bases lying between them. The CDR3 runs 13 residues. CDR3 loop: CASSLQLGSGYTF. CDR3 coding DNA: TGTGCCAGCAGCTTACAGTTGGGGAGTGGCTACACCTTC.

The chain has TRBV24-1 and TRBJ2-5; 8 bases are a match to TRBD2. Losses at the gene ends were 3 bases for V and 3 bases for J; bases not matched to a gene: 5. Germline assignment: CDR1 KGHDR and CDR2 SFDVKD. This CDR3 comprises 15 residues. The CDR3 DNA reads as TGTGCCACCAGTGATGGACTAGCCAGAGAAGAGACCCAGTACTTC. Its protein product is CATSDGLAREETQYF.

The chain has TRBV6-5 and TRBJ2-2; maybe TRBD1 (5 bases). With 6 bases removed from V and 4 bases from J, the gap between germline ends came to 12 bases. The CDR3 runs 14 residues. CDR1 is MNHEY and CDR2 is SVGAGI in the germline V gene. CDR3 DNA: TGTGCCAGCAGACAGGAGTGGAGCACCGGGGAGCTGTTTTTT. Its translation: CASRQEWSTGELFF.

This clone was counted a few times. The V and J genes are TRBV19 and TRBJ2-7, with D perhaps TRBD1 (6 bases). V was cut by 0 bases and J by 1 base, with 7 bases left in between. This CDR3 is 14 amino acids long. Germline loops: CDR1 LNHDA, CDR2 SQIVND (reference sequence). CDR3 loop: CASSIDRGSYEQYF. CDR3 sequence (DNA): TGTGCCAGTAGTATAGATAGGGGGTCCTACGAGCAGTACTTC.

The J gene is TRBJ2-2, the V gene TRBV10-3, with D possibly matching TRBD1 (5 bases). V shed 5 bases and J shed 0 bases, with 10 bases lying between them. CDR3 length equals 15 residues. Germline CDR1 and CDR2: ENHRY and SYGVKD. CDR3: CAISKDMTNTGELFF. DNA for the CDR3: TGTGCCATCAGTAAGGACATGACGAACACCGGGGAGCTGTTTTTT.

The rearrangement joins TRBV28 to TRBJ1-5, with 7 nucleotides matching TRBD1. Germline V CDR1 and CDR2: MDHEN, SYDVKM. CDR3 length equals 14 residues. Trimming cost V 5 bases and J 3 bases; bases outside gene matches: 4. CDR3 DNA: TGTGCCAGCAGTCCAGGGGGGAACAATCAGCCCCAGCATTTT. It encodes CASSPGGNNQPQHF.

This chain joins TRBV27 and TRBJ1-1, with D possibly TRBD1 on 6 matching bases. This CDR3 contains 14 residues. Germline V gene data show CDR1 as MNHEY and CDR2 as SMNVEV (reference sequence). Trimming took 6 bases from V and 0 from J, leaving 11 bases between them. In DNA form, the CDR3 reads TGTGCCAGCAGGTTAACAGGGTTGAACACTGAAGCTTTCTTT. Its translation: CASRLTGLNTEAFF.

The chain couples TRBV7-8 to TRBJ1-3; possibly TRBD1 for D (6 bases). Germline V gives CDR1 SGHVS, CDR2 FQNEAQ. Trimming removed 5 bases from V and 0 bases from J, with 17 bases in between. The length of the CDR3 is 17 residues. The CDR3 sequence is CASSQSSGQTSGNTIYF. DNA of the CDR3: TGTGCCAGCAGCCAATCCTCTGGACAGACCTCTGGAAACACCATATATTTT.

The genes are TRBV20-1 and TRBJ2-3, with 9 bases that match TRBD2. CDR1 and CDR2 from the germline V gene are DFQATT and SNEGSKA (reference sequence). This CDR3 has 17 amino acids. The V segment lost 3 bases and the J segment 1 base; nucleotides outside the gene matches: 11. CDR3 loop: CSASRAGGQTRTDTQYF. The DNA of the CDR3 is TGCAGTGCTAGTCGCGCGGGAGGGCAAACCCGCACAGATACGCAGTATTTT.